One and the same sample provided the 5 T cell receptor beta chains below, sequenced in a study of T cells in women clearing cervical HPV infection. Some clones are missing from TCRdb's copy, which holds only in-frame ones; the method was immunoSEQ multiplex PCR. This repertoire includes 22,000 or so clones. Sequencing was done on a sample of blood buffy coat. These receptors all stem from a woman aged 18 to 75 with a cervical HPV16 infection that either progressed to CIN3+ or cleared (not recorded which).

Comment on this clone: Read coverage stops 3 residues before the CDR3 terminus; the germline J gene supplies the remainder. The chain is built from TRBV20-1 and TRBJ1-1; no definite D call. The CDR3 is 13 amino acids. The germline V gene encodes CDR1 DFQATT and CDR2 SNEGSKA (reference sequence). The ends were cut back, 1 base at V and 0 bases at J, with 6 bases in the middle. Incomplete CDR3 DNA: TGCAGTGCTAGAGGACTCGTGAACACTGAA. This encodes CSARGLVNTE. The whole CDR3 protein is CSARGLVNTEAFF.

For this clone: The sequence runs out 3 residues before the end of the CDR3; the remainder is reconstructed from the germline J gene. V is TRBV7-2 and J is TRBJ1-5; TRBD1 agrees at 9 bases. Trimming cost V 3 bases and J 5 bases; bases outside gene matches: 2. Germline lookup yields CDR1 SGHTA and CDR2 FQGNSA. The CDR3 runs to 14 residues. Incomplete CDR3 DNA: TGTGCCAGCAGCTTGCGGACAGGGGATCAGCCC. Its protein is CASSLRTGDQP. The complete CDR3 protein is CASSLRTGDQPQHF.

A word on this clone: The read is 3 residues too short to cover the CDR3 end, so that end is filled in from the germline J gene. The chain combines TRBV29-1 with TRBJ2-5; 8 bases match TRBD1. Germline lookup yields CDR1 SQVTM and CDR2 ANQGSEA. Trimming cost V 4 bases and J 6 bases; bases outside gene matches: 16. The CDR3 totals 16 residues. The covered CDR3 bases are TGCAGCGTTGGTTCCCCCGCAGGGGGCGCGAGTAAGACC. It translates to CSVGSPAGGASKT. The full CDR3 protein is CSVGSPAGGASKTQYF.

Regarding this clone: The read ends 3 residues shy of where the CDR3 ends; the end is completed using the germline J gene. The chain couples TRBV12-3 or TRBV12-4 to TRBJ2-1; D may be TRBD1 (6 bases). V lost 7 bases and J 8 bases, leaving 15 bases between the germline ends. This CDR3 contains 13 residues. The CDR3: CASTPLAGDEQFF. The sequenced CDR3 bases are TGTGCCAGCACCCCCCTCGCAGGGGATGAG.

The CDR3 loop reads CATAPTGGIYEQYF. The DNA read from the CDR3 is TGTGCCACCGCCCCGACAGGGGGCATCTACGAG. This chain joins TRBV19 and TRBJ2-7; 10 nucleotides agree with TRBD1. Read sequence stops 3 residues before the CDR3 end, and the germline J gene provides the missing end. The V and J ends lost 10 bases and 3 bases, in that order; junction bases with no gene match: 9. CDR3 size: 14 residues. The V gene's germline CDR1 is LNHDA and CDR2 SQIVND (reference sequence). Together with reference TRBV19 and TRBJ2-7, the CDR3 gives the full variable domain: DGGITQSPKYLFRKEGQNVTLSCEQNLNHDAMYWYRQDPGQGLRLIYYSQIVNDFQKGDIAEGYSVSREKKESFPLTVTSAQKNPTAFYLCATAPTGGIYEQYFGPGTRLTVT.